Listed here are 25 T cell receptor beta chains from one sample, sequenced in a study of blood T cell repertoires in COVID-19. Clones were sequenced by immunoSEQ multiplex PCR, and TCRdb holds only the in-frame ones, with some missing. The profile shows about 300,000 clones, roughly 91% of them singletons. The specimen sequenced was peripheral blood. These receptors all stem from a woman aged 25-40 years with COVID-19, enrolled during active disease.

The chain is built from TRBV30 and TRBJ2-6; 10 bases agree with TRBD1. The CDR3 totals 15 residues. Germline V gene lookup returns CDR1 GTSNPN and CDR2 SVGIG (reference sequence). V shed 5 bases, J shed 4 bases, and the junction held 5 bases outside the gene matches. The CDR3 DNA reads TGTGCCTGGGAGACAGGGGGCGCGGGGGCCAACGTCCTGACTTTC. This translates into CAWETGGAGANVLTF.

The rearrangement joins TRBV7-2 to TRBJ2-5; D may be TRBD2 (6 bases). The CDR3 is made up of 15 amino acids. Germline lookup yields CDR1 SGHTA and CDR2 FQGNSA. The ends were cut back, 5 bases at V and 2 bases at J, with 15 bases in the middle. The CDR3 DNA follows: TGTGCCAGCAGCCTGTGGGGCGGGGAACAAGAGACCCAGTACTTC. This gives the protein CASSLWGGEQETQYF. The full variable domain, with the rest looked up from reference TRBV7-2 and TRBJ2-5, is GAGVSQSPSNKVTEKGKDVELRCDPISGHTALYWYRQSLGQGLEFLIYFQGNSAPDKSGLPSDRFSAERTGGSVSTLTIQRTQQEDSAVYLCASSLWGGEQETQYFGPGTRLLVL.

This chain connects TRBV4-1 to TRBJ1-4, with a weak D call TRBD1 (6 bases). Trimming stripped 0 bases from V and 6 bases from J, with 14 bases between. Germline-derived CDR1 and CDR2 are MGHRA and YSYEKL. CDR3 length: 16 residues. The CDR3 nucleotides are TGCGCCAGCAGCCAAGATCGAGCAGGGGTGGATGAAAAACTGTTTTTT. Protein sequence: CASSQDRAGVDEKLFF.

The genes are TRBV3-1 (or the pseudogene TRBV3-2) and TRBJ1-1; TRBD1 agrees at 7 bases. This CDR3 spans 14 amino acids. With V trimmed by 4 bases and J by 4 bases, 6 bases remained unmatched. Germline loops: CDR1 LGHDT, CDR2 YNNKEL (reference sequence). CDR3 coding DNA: TGTGCCAGCAGCCGGAACAGGGGAGGCACTGAAGCTTTCTTT. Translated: CASSRNRGGTEAFF.

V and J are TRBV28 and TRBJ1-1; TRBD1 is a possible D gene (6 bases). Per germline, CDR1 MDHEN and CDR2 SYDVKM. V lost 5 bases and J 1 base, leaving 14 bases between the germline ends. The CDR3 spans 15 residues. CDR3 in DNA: TGTGCCAGCAGTCTCGGGGGAGGGGGGAACACTGAAGCTTTCTTT. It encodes CASSLGGGGNTEAFF.

As DNA, the CDR3 is TGTGCCATCTTATCTACAGGGGGCACTGAAGCTTTCTTT. As protein: CAILSTGGTEAFF. This rearrangement joins TRBV10-3 to TRBJ1-1; TRBD1 matches at 8 bases. J lost 4 bases, V lost 8 bases, and 6 bases had no gene match. This CDR3 spans 13 amino acids. Germline V gene data show CDR1 as ENHRY and CDR2 as SYGVKD.

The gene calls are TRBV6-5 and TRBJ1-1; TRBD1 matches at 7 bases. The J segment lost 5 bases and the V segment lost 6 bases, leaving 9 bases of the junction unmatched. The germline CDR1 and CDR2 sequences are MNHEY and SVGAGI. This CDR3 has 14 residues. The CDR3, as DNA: TGTGCCAGCAGACTCACGGGACAGACAACTGAAGCTTTCTTT. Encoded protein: CASRLTGQTTEAFF.

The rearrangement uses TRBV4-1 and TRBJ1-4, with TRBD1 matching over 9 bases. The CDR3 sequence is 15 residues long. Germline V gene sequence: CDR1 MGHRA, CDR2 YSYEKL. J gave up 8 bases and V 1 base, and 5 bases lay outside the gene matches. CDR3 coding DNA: TGCGCCAGCAGCCAAGGGGACAGGGATAAGGAAAAACTGTTTTTT. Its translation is CASSQGDRDKEKLFF.

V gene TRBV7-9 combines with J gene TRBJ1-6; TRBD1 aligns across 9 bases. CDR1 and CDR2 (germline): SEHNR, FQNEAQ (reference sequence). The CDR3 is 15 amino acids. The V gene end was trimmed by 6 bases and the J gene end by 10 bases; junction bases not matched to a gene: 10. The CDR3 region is CASSRRQGDRSPLHF. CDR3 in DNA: TGTGCCAGCAGTCGGAGACAGGGGGATCGGTCACCCCTCCACTTT.

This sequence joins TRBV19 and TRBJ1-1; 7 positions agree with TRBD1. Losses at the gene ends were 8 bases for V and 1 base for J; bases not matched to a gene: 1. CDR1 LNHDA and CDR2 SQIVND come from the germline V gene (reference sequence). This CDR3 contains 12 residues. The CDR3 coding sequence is TGTGCCAGTTGGACAGGGAACACTGAAGCTTTCTTT. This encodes CASWTGNTEAFF.

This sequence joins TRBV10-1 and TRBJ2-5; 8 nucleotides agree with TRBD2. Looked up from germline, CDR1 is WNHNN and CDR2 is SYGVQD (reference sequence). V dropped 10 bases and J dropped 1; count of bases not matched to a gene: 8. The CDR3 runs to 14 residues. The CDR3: CATRKRGPQETQYF. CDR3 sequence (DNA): TGCGCCACCCGAAAGCGGGGGCCCCAAGAGACCCAGTACTTC.

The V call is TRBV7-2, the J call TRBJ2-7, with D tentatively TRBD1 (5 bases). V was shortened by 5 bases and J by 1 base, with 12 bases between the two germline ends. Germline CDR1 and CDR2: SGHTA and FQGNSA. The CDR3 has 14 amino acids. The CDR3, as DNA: TGTGCCAGCAGCCACTTTACAGGTTCCTACGAGCAGTACTTC. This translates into CASSHFTGSYEQYF.

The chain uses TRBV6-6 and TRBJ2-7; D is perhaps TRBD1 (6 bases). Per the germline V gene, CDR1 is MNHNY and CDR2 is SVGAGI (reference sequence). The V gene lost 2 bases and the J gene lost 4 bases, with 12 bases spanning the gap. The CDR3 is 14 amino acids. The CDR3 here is CASSYVQGLYEQYV. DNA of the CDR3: TGTGCCAGCAGTTACGTACAGGGTTTATACGAGCAGTACGTC.

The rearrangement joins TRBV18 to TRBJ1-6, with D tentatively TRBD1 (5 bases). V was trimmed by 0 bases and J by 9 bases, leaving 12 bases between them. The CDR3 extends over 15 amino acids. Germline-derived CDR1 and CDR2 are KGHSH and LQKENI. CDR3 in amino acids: CASSPPQGQGSPLHF. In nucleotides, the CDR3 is TGTGCCAGCTCACCACCGCAGGGCCAGGGTTCACCCCTCCACTTT.

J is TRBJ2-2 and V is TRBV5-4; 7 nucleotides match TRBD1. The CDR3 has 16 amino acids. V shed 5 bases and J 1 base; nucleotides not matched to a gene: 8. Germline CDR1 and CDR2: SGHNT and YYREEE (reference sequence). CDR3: CASRPNRDRNTGELFF. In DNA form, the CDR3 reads TGTGCCAGCAGGCCGAACCGGGACAGGAACACCGGGGAGCTGTTTTTT.

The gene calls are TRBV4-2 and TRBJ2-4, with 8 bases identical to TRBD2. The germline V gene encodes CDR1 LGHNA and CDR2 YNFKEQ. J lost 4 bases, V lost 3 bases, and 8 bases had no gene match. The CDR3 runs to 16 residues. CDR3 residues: CASSQGTGTRKNIQYF. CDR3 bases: TGTGCCAGCAGCCAGGGCACCGGGACTAGGAAAAACATTCAGTACTTC.

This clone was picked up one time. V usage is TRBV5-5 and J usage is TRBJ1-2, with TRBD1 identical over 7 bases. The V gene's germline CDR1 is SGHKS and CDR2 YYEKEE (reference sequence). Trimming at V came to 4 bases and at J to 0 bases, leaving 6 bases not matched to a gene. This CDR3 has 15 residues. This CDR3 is CASSPQGPTNYGYTF. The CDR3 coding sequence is TGTGCCAGCAGCCCACAGGGGCCAACTAACTATGGCTACACCTTC.

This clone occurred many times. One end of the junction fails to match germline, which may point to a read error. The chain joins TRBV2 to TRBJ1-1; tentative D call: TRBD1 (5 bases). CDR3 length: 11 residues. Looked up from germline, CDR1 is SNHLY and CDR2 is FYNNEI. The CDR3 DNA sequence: TGTGCCAGTTCCGAGGGGACTGACGCTTTCTTT. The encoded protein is CASSEGTDAFF.

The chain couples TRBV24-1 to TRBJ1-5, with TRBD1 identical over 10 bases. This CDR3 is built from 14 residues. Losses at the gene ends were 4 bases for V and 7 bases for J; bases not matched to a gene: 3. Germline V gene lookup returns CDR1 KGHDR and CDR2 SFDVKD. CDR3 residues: CATSEGQGKQPQHF. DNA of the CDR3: TGTGCCACCAGTGAGGGACAGGGGAAGCAGCCCCAGCATTTT.

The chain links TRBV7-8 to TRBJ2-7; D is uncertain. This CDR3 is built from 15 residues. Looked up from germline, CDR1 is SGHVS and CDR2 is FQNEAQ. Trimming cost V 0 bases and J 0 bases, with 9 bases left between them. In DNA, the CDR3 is TGTGCCAGCAGCTTAGCGGCGGCCTACTCCTACGAGCAGTACGTC. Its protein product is CASSLAAAYSYEQYV.

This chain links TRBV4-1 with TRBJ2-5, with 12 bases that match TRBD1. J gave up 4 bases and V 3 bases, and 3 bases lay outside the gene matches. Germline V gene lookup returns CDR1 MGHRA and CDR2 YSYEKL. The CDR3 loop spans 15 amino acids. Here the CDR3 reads CASSQGQGAGETQYF. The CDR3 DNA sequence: TGCGCCAGCAGCCAGGGACAGGGGGCGGGAGAGACCCAGTACTTC.

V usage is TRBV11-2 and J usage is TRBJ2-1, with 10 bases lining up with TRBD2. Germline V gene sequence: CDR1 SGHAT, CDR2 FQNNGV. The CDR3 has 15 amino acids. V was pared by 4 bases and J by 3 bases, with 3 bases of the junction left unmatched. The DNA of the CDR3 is TGTGCCAGCAGCTCTGCTAGCGGGGGCTACAATGAGCAGTTCTTC. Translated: CASSSASGGYNEQFF. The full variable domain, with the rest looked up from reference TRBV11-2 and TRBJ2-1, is EAGVAQSPRYKIIEKRQSVAFWCNPISGHATLYWYQQILGQGPKLLIQFQNNGVVDDSQLPKDRFSAERLKGVDSTLKIQPAKLEDSAVYLCASSSASGGYNEQFFGPGTRLTVL.

This CDR3 reads CASSFGTGFRRNTEAFF. The CDR3 DNA follows: TGTGCCAGTAGCTTCGGGACAGGGTTTCGAAGGAACACTGAAGCTTTCTTT. The gene calls are TRBV19 and TRBJ1-1; 9 nucleotides line up with TRBD1. The length of the CDR3 is 17 residues. The germline gives CDR1 LNHDA, CDR2 SQIVND (reference sequence). V gave up 6 bases and J gave up 1 base; unmatched junction bases: 12.

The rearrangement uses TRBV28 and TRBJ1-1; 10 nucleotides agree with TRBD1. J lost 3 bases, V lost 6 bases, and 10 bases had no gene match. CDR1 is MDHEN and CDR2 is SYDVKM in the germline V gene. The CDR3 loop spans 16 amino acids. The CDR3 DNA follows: TGTGCCAGCAGCTACCCCGCCGGGACAGGGGACACTGAAGCTTTCTTT. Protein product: CASSYPAGTGDTEAFF.

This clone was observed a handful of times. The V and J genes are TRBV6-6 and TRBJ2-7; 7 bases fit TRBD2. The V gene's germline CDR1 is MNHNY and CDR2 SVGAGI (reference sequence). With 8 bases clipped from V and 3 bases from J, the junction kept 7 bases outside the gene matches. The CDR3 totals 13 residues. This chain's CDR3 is CASRLGTNYEQYV. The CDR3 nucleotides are TGTGCCAGCCGACTAGGGACTAACTACGAGCAGTACGTC.